The 14 T cell receptor beta chains below come from one sample, sequenced in a study of T cells in Graves' hyperthyroidism and ophthalmopathy. The investigators amplified TCR beta CDR3 regions from RNA transcripts. A set of HTBI primers served as the primers for a first-round RT-PCR of the TCR CDR3. From the multiplex PCR reads, TCRdb called clonotypes with MiXCR, one entry per CDR3 protein. The sample includes about 590,000 distinct CDR3 sequences, 13% to 15% seen only once; the top ten take roughly 7%. Sequencing used blood. The receptors come from a woman under 30 with Graves' ophthalmopathy.

This clonotype was detected ten times or more. This chain joins TRBV20-1 and TRBJ2-5; maybe TRBD2 (6 bases). The CDR3 spans 14 residues. In germline, CDR1 is DFQATT, CDR2 SNEGSKA (reference sequence). V lost 3 bases, J lost 5 bases, and 16 bases lay in between. The CDR3 sequence is CSASGSTRVETQYF. CDR3 DNA sequence: TGCAGTGCTAGCGGGAGCACACGTGTCGAGACCCAGTACTTC.

This clonotype has just a few counts. The J gene is TRBJ1-6, the V gene TRBV14; 11 bases are shared with TRBD1. This CDR3 comprises 19 residues. Unmatched junction bases numbered 15, after V lost 4 bases and J lost 7 bases. Germline V lookup: CDR1 SGHDN, CDR2 FVKESK. The CDR3 DNA is TGTGCCAGCAGCCCAACGACAACGACCAGGACAGGGGGCAATTCACCCCTCCACTTT. Translated: CASSPTTTTRTGGNSPLHF.

This chain links TRBV29-1 with TRBJ2-7; 10 bases align to TRBD1. CDR1 and CDR2 from the germline V gene are SQVTM and ANQGSEA. The CDR3 is made up of 13 amino acids. V lost 1 base and J lost 5; bases outside the gene matches: 2. CDR3: CSVEGTGGDEQYF. CDR3 in DNA: TGCAGCGTTGAAGGGACAGGGGGGGACGAGCAGTACTTC.

This clonotype was observed a handful of times. The gene calls are TRBV7-9 and TRBJ2-7, with 8 positions matching TRBD2. The CDR3 totals 16 residues. Germline CDR1 reads SEHNR; CDR2 reads FQNEAQ (reference sequence). The ends lost 4 bases at V and 2 bases at J; junction bases unmatched: 10. Written as DNA, the CDR3 is TGTGCCAGCAGCTCCACAAAACCGGGACTAGCCTACGAGCAGTACTTC. This translates into CASSSTKPGLAYEQYF.

This clonotype was recorded at least ten times. V gene TRBV6-1 combines with J gene TRBJ1-2, with D uncertain. Per germline, CDR1 MNHNS and CDR2 SASEGT. The CDR3 has 14 amino acids. The V gene lost 5 bases and the J gene lost 8 bases, with 18 bases spanning the gap. CDR3 in DNA: TGTGCCAGCAGTCAACCTGGGTATGAGATCGGCTACACCTTC. Translating it yields CASSQPGYEIGYTF.

This clonotype was seen at least ten times. The chain has TRBV7-2 and TRBJ2-7; 8 bases map to TRBD2. The V and J ends lost 5 bases and 9 bases, in that order; junction bases with no gene match: 18. Germline assignment: CDR1 SGHTA and CDR2 FQGNSA. The CDR3 is 16 residues long. In DNA form, the CDR3 reads TGTGCCAGCAGCCTTAGCCCCGGGACTAGTATGTCGGGGCAGTACTTC. Translation gives CASSLSPGTSMSGQYF. The full variable domain, with the rest looked up from reference TRBV7-2 and TRBJ2-7, is GAGVSQSPSNKVTEKGKDVELRCDPISGHTALYWYRQSLGQGLEFLIYFQGNSAPDKSGLPSDRFSAERTGGSVSTLTIQRTQQEDSAVYLCASSLSPGTSMSGQYFGPGTRLTVT.

This clonotype showed up many times. V gene TRBV12-3 or TRBV12-4 combines with J gene TRBJ2-7, with 12 positions matching TRBD1. The V and J ends lost 4 bases and 6 bases, in that order; junction bases with no gene match: 10. The CDR3 is 16 residues long. CDR3 residues: CASSSPGQGAFGEQYF. As DNA, the CDR3 is TGTGCCAGCAGTTCACCGGGACAGGGGGCTTTTGGCGAGCAGTACTTC.

This clonotype was recorded many times. This rearrangement joins TRBV28 to TRBJ2-3; TRBD2 matches at 10 bases. The CDR3 has 16 amino acids. Germline V gene sequence: CDR1 MDHEN, CDR2 SYDVKM. Losses at the gene ends were 7 bases for V and 4 bases for J; bases not matched to a gene: 11. CDR3 coding DNA: TGTGCCAGCACCCCACCCCTTCTAGCGGGAGCAGATACGCAGTATTTT. Encoded protein: CASTPPLLAGADTQYF.

This clonotype has only a few counts. V is TRBV30 and J is TRBJ2-3, with 8 nucleotides matching TRBD1. This CDR3 contains 15 residues. In germline, CDR1 is GTSNPN, CDR2 SVGIG (reference sequence). J gave up 2 bases and V 3 bases, and 7 bases lay outside the gene matches. The CDR3 DNA is TGTGCCTGGAGGGGGGACAGGAGATCCACAGATACGCAGTATTTT. Encoded protein: CAWRGDRRSTDTQYF. Full variable domain (missing parts from reference TRBV30 and TRBJ2-3): SQTIHQWPATLVQPVGSPLSLECTVEGTSNPNLYWYRQAAGRGLQLLFYSVGIGQISSEVPQNLSASRPQDRQFILSSKKLLLSDSGFYLCAWRGDRRSTDTQYFGPGTRLTVL.

The chain has TRBV29-1 and TRBJ2-1, with no clear D. CDR1 SQVTM and CDR2 ANQGSEA come from the germline V gene. There are 14 residues in the CDR3. Trimming removed 6 bases at V and 7 bases at J, with 19 bases between. The chain's CDR3 is CSVISSESSNEQFF. The CDR3 region has the DNA TGCAGCGTGATAAGCTCGGAGAGTTCTAATGAGCAGTTCTTC.

There are many counts of this clonotype. The J gene is TRBJ2-5, the V gene TRBV24-1; D might be TRBD1 or TRBD2, each matching 5 bases. This CDR3 comprises 16 residues. Trimming left V 1 base short and J 2 bases short, with 13 bases between. Germline values: CDR1 KGHDR, CDR2 SFDVKD. CDR3 region: CATSDLYLGDQETQYF. In DNA, the CDR3 is TGTGCCACCAGTGATTTATATCTGGGGGATCAAGAGACCCAGTACTTC.

In this sample, this clonotype turned up many times. The chain employs TRBV7-2 and TRBJ1-2; D gene unclear. Germline V gene data show CDR1 as SGHTA and CDR2 as FQGNSA. This CDR3 contains 13 residues. The V end lost 7 bases, the J end lost 4 bases, and 13 bases lay between the germline ends. CDR3 protein: CASNPRNVYGYTF. Written as DNA, the CDR3 is TGTGCCAGCAACCCTCGGAACGTCTATGGCTACACCTTC. The whole variable domain, remainder taken from reference TRBV7-2 and TRBJ1-2, is GAGVSQSPSNKVTEKGKDVELRCDPISGHTALYWYRQSLGQGLEFLIYFQGNSAPDKSGLPSDRFSAERTGGSVSTLTIQRTQQEDSAVYLCASNPRNVYGYTFGSGTRLTVV.

This clonotype was observed a few times. This CDR3 reads CASSSQGTSGYNEQFF. CDR3 coding DNA: TGCGCCAGCAGCTCTCAGGGGACTAGCGGATACAATGAGCAGTTCTTC. The chain uses TRBV5-1 and TRBJ2-1; 11 nucleotides align to TRBD2. The CDR3 sequence is 16 residues long. Germline trimming cut 3 bases from V and 4 bases from J; bases unmatched to any gene: 6. Germline CDR1 and CDR2: SGHRS and YFSETQ.

This clonotype came up a few times. The rearrangement links TRBV6-1 to TRBJ1-3; D not resolved. V lost 11 bases to trimming and J lost 0 bases, with 20 bases between them. Per germline, CDR1 MNHNS and CDR2 SASEGT. The CDR3 is made up of 16 amino acids. CDR3 sequence: CAPQVTPDYSGNTIYF. CDR3 coding DNA: TGTGCCCCCCAAGTTACGCCCGATTACTCTGGAAACACCATATATTTT.